This T cell receptor (beta chain) is from a study of cytomegalovirus exposure and HLA in healthy donors. General study results and limits: Among TCR sequences, most were rare, though some public TCRs appeared in many donors. The authors enumerated over 150 TCR beta chains as linked to cytomegalovirus. The finding came from a later analysis; first-cohort TCR clusters tended to co-occur in the 95 to 150 validation repertoires. Specificity for CMV antigens was confirmed in vitro for a few of the CMV-associated chains.

Sequencing used immunoSEQ multiplex PCR; TCRdb keeps in-frame clones, though not all of them. This sample has approximately 46,000 clones, with almost 95% found just once. Turning to this clone: As yet, its antigen is unknown.

This CDR3 has 15 amino acids. CDR1 LNHDA and CDR2 SQIVND come from the germline V gene (reference sequence). The germline V and J ends were trimmed by 1 base and 2 bases, with 11 bases remaining between them. Sequencing was carried out using PBMCs. The gene calls are TRBV19 and TRBJ1-2; a weak D match, TRBD1 (5 bases). The receptor was isolated from a man in his late teens or twenties in good health and CMV-seronegative. This CDR3 reads CASSIGQPRNYGYTF. Written as DNA, the CDR3 is TGTGCCAGTAGTATAGGACAGCCACGCAACTATGGCTACACCTTC.